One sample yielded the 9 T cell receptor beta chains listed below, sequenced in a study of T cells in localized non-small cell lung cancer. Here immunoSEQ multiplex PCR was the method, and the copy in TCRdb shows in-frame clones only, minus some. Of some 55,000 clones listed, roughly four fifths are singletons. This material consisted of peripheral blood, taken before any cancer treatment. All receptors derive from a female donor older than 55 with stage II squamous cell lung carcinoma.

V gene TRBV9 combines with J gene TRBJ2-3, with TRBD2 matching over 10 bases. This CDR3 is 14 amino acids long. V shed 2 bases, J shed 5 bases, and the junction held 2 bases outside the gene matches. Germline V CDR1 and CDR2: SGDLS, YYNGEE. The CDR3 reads CASSVSGGLDTQYF. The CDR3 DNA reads TGTGCCAGCAGCGTTAGCGGGGGGTTAGATACGCAGTATTTT. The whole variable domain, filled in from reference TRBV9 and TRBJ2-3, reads DSGVTQTPKHLITATGQRVTLRCSPRSGDLSVYWYQQSLDQGLQFLIQYYNGEERAKGNILERFSAQQFPDLHSELNLSSLELGDSALYFCASSVSGGLDTQYFGPGTRLTVL.

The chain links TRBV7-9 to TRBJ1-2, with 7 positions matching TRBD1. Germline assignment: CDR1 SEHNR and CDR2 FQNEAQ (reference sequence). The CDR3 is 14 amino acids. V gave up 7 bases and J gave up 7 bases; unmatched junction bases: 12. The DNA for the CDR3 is TGTGCCAGCACCCCCCCGACAGGGCTAGGTGGCTACACCTTC. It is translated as CASTPPTGLGGYTF.

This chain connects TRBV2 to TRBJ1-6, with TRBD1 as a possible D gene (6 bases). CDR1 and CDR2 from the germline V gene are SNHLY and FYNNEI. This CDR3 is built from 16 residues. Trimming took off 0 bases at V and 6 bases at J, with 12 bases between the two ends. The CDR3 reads CASSEALGAGNSPLHF. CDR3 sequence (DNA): TGTGCCAGCAGTGAAGCGCTGGGGGCGGGTAATTCACCCCTCCACTTT.

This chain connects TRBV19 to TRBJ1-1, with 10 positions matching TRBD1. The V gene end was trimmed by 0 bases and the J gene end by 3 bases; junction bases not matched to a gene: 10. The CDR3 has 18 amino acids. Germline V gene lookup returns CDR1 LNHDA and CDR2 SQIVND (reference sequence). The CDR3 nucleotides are TGTGCCAGTAGTATAGAATCTGGGACAGGGGAATATCACACTGAAGCTTTCTTT. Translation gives CASSIESGTGEYHTEAFF.

DNA for the CDR3: TGTGCCAGCAGTTTATTGAGGACCGGGGAGCTGTTTTTT. Its protein product is CASSLLRTGELFF. This chain uses TRBV28 with TRBJ2-2; D is ambiguous. This CDR3 has 13 amino acids. V shed 1 base and J shed 5 bases, with 5 bases lying between them. The V gene's germline CDR1 is MDHEN and CDR2 SYDVKM.

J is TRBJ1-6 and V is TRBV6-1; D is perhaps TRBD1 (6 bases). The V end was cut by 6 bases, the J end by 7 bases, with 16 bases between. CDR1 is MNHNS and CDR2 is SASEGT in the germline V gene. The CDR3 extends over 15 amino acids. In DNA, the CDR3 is TGTGCCAGCAGGGACCGGGGGCAGGAAAATTCACCCCTCCACTTT. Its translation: CASRDRGQENSPLHF.

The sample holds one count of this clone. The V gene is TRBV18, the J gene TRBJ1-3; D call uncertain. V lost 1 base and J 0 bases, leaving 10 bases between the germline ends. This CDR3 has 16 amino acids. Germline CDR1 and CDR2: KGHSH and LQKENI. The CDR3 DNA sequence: TGTGCCAGCTCACCACGACGGAGCCTCTCTGGAAACACCATATATTTT. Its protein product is CASSPRRSLSGNTIYF.

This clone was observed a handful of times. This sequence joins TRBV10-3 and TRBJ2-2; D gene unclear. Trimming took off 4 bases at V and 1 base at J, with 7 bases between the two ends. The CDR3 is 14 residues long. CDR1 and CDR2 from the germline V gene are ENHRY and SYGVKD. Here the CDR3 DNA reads TGTGCCATCAGTGTGAACAAGAACACCGGGGAGCTGTTTTTT. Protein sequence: CAISVNKNTGELFF.

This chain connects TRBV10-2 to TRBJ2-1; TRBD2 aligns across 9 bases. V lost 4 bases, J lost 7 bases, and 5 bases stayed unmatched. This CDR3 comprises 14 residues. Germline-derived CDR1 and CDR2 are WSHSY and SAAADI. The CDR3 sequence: CASSAAGGPNEQFF. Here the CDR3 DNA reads TGCGCCAGCAGTGCGGCGGGGGGGCCGAATGAGCAGTTCTTC.